The 18 T cell receptor beta chains in this list originate from one sample, sequenced in a study of yellow fever vaccine responses in identical twins (dated by TCRdb to the late 2010s). The receptor library was made with RT-PCR. Sequencer: Illumina HiSeq 2500. TCRdb reran the public reads through fastp at Q25 and MiXCR, keeping productive beta chains. Identical CDR3 proteins give one entry, which carries the most common genes and DNA. Across this sample there are approximately 6,000 distinct CDR3 sequences, with 60% to 80% seen only once. The ten largest clonotypes hold 4% to 4.5% of the sample. The specimen was T cells from blood (PBMCs), unsorted or a sorted subset (not recorded which), collected before or after yellow fever vaccination (not recorded which). The receptor source for this set is a woman aged 18-30 years who received the yellow fever vaccine. Donor details come from another sample of the same person, matched by shared clones.

This chain connects TRBV29-1 to TRBJ2-6; 9 bases agree with TRBD1. CDR3 length: 16 amino acids. The germline V gene encodes CDR1 SQVTM and CDR2 ANQGSEA. V dropped 5 bases and J dropped 0; count of bases not matched to a gene: 5. The CDR3 region has the DNA TGCAGCGTTCCCGACAGGGGGGGCTCTGGGGCCAACGTCCTGACTTTC. It encodes CSVPDRGGSGANVLTF.

Here the CDR3 reads CASSTGLETQYF. CDR3 DNA: TGTGCCAGCAGTACGGGACTAGAGACCCAGTACTTC. The chain uses TRBV12-3 or TRBV12-4 and TRBJ2-5, with D perhaps matching TRBD2 (6 bases). Trimming shortened V by 5 bases and J by 4 bases, and 8 bases separated the two germline ends. This CDR3 region has 12 residues.

CDR3 sequence (DNA): TGCAGCGTTCCTGACAGCACAGATACGCAGTATTTT. As protein: CSVPDSTDTQYF. J is TRBJ2-3 and V is TRBV29-1; D gene uncertain. CDR3 length: 12 residues. V was cut by 5 bases and J by 0 bases, with 6 bases left in between. The germline V gene encodes CDR1 SQVTM and CDR2 ANQGSEA.

This chain links TRBV24-1 with TRBJ1-5; D uncertain. CDR1 KGHDR and CDR2 SFDVKD come from the germline V gene. Trimming left V 3 bases short and J 9 bases short, with 23 bases between. This CDR3 is built from 17 residues. CDR3 nucleotide sequence: TGTGCCACCAGTGATCGGCCGGACGGAGTACATGGTCGGCCCCAGCATTTT. Its translation: CATSDRPDGVHGRPQHF.

The sample holds a few counts of this clonotype. The rearrangement joins TRBV18 to TRBJ2-1; D is uncertain. Trimming pared 1 base from V and 6 bases from J, leaving 10 bases between. The CDR3 totals 14 residues. Germline-derived CDR1 and CDR2 are KGHSH and LQKENI. The CDR3 DNA is TGTGCCAGCTCACCACAGGGTTTCATCAATGAGCAGTTCTTC. As protein: CASSPQGFINEQFF.

In its sample, this clonotype was seen a few times. The chain carries TRBV21-1 and TRBJ2-5; the D call TRBD2 from the table was never checked on the DNA. TRBV21-1 is a documented pseudogene. This CDR3 comprises 14 residues. CDR3 protein: CASSRGTRQETQYF. CDR3 in DNA: TGTGCCAGCAGCAGAGGGACTAGGCAAGAGACCCAGTACTTC.

The chain employs TRBV20-1 and TRBJ2-1; 7 bases are shared with TRBD2. The length of the CDR3 is 15 residues. Trimming removed 0 bases from V and 7 bases from J; junction bases left unmatched: 9. Germline assignment: CDR1 DFQATT and CDR2 SNEGSKA (reference sequence). The chain's CDR3 is CSAREDPSGANEQFF. CDR3 bases: TGCAGTGCTAGAGAAGATCCTAGCGGAGCTAATGAGCAGTTCTTC.

This chain links TRBV20-1 with TRBJ1-5, with D tentatively TRBD1 (5 bases). Trimming stripped 6 bases from V and 0 bases from J, with 12 bases between. The CDR3 extends over 14 amino acids. The germline V gene encodes CDR1 DFQATT and CDR2 SNEGSKA (reference sequence). The chain's CDR3 is CSARQYNSNQPQHF. CDR3 sequence (DNA): TGCAGTGCGAGACAGTATAATAGCAATCAGCCCCAGCATTTT.

This clonotype has only a few counts. V and J are TRBV4-2 and TRBJ1-5; 7 bases match TRBD1. The V segment lost 2 bases and the J segment 1 base; nucleotides outside the gene matches: 5. This CDR3 spans 16 amino acids. Germline assignment: CDR1 LGHNA and CDR2 YNFKEQ. Written as DNA, the CDR3 is TGTGCCAGCAGCCAATGGACAGGTACCAGCAATCAGCCCCAGCATTTT. Its protein is CASSQWTGTSNQPQHF.

CDR3 in DNA: TGTGCCAGCAGTTCGGGACTCGGGGGCAATCAGCCCCAGCATTTT. It specifies CASSSGLGGNQPQHF. This chain connects TRBV12-3 or TRBV12-4 to TRBJ1-5; a possible D gene is TRBD1 (5 bases). The CDR3 is 15 amino acids. V lost 4 bases and J 2 bases, leaving 12 bases between the germline ends.

Only a few counts were recorded for this clonotype. The gene calls are TRBV29-1 and TRBJ2-7; D uncertain. The CDR3 length is 11 residues. Germline CDR1 is SQVTM and CDR2 is ANQGSEA. V was cut by 7 bases and J by 5 bases, with 12 bases left in between. CDR3 DNA sequence: TGCAGCGCCCATCTGGGCAACGAGCAGTACTTC. It encodes CSAHLGNEQYF.

The J gene is TRBJ1-5, the V gene TRBV18; 8 bases fit TRBD1. Germline V lookup: CDR1 KGHSH, CDR2 LQKENI. V trimming: 6 bases; J trimming: 3 bases; junction bases outside the gene matches: 4. The CDR3 is made up of 14 amino acids. The CDR3 loop is CASSPTGDNQPQHF. The CDR3 DNA sequence: TGTGCCAGCTCCCCGACAGGGGACAATCAGCCCCAGCATTTT. The full variable domain, its missing parts supplied by reference TRBV18 and TRBJ1-5, is NAGVMQNPRHLVRRRGQEARLRCSPMKGHSHVYWYRQLPEEGLKFMVYLQKENIIDESGMPKERFSAEFPKEGPSILRIQQVVRGDSAAYFCASSPTGDNQPQHFGDGTRLSIL.

The CDR3 spells CSARLGPSTDTQYF. The CDR3 DNA reads TGCAGCGCAAGACTAGGGCCGAGCACAGATACGCAGTATTTT. V and J are TRBV29-1 and TRBJ2-3; perhaps TRBD2 as D (6 bases). Germline CDR1 is SQVTM and CDR2 is ANQGSEA. The V end was cut by 7 bases, the J end by 0 bases, with 14 bases between. The CDR3 is 14 residues long.

The chain recombines TRBV29-1 with TRBJ2-1; D perhaps matches TRBD2 (5 bases). The CDR3 consists of 12 residues. The germline V and J ends were trimmed by 3 bases and 9 bases, with 12 bases remaining between them. CDR1 is SQVTM and CDR2 is ANQGSEA in the germline V gene. CDR3 region: CSVDLEGGEQFF. CDR3 nucleotides: TGCAGCGTTGACTTAGAGGGTGGTGAGCAGTTCTTC.

V and J are TRBV4-2 and TRBJ2-5; D perhaps matches TRBD1 (6 bases). Deletions cut 2 bases from V and 2 bases from J, with 12 bases between. Germline CDR1 and CDR2: LGHNA and YNFKEQ. The CDR3 loop spans 15 amino acids. The CDR3 reads CASSQTGYPQETQYF. In DNA, the CDR3 is TGTGCCAGCAGCCAAACAGGGTATCCACAAGAGACCCAGTACTTC.

Worth noting for this clonotype: Germline and junction disagree at one end, which may indicate a read error. This chain joins TRBV4-2 and TRBJ2-7, with 8 bases lining up with TRBD2. The CDR3 spans 14 residues. Germline V gene lookup returns CDR1 LGHNA and CDR2 YNFKEQ. CDR3: CASSQDQTSAENLF. CDR3 in DNA: TGTGCCAGCAGCCAAGACCAGACTAGCGCCGAAAACCTCTTC.

A few counts support this clonotype. This chain joins TRBV29-1 and TRBJ2-7; D not resolved. This CDR3 has 14 residues. Germline assignment: CDR1 SQVTM and CDR2 ANQGSEA. Between the trimmed V and J ends, which lost 4 bases and 1 base, there was a span of 14 bases. CDR3 coding DNA: TGCAGCGTTGCAACTCTAACCTATTCCTACGAGCAGTACTTC. It specifies CSVATLTYSYEQYF.

This chain joins TRBV4-3 and TRBJ2-7; 8 positions match TRBD1. The length of the CDR3 is 16 residues. CDR1 is LGHNA, CDR2 YSLEER, per germline. The trim removed 0 bases at V and 3 bases at J, leaving 7 bases unmatched. The CDR3 protein is CASSQELRTGYYEQYF. Written as DNA, the CDR3 is TGCGCCAGCAGCCAAGAGTTAAGGACAGGGTACTACGAGCAGTACTTC.